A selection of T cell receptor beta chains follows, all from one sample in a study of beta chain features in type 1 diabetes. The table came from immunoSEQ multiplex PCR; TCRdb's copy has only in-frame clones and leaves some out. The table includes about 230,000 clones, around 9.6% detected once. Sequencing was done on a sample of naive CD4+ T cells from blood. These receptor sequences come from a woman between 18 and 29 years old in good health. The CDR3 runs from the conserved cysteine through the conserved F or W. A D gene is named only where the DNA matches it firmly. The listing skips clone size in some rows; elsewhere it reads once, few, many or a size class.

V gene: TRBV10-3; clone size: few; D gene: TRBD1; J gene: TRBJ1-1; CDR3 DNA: TGTGCCGCGAGGGACAGCCCGAACACTGAAGCTTTCTTT; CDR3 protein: CAARDSPNTEAFF
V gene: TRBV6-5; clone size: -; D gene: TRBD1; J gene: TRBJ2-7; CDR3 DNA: TGTGCCAGCAGAGAGGACAGGGACTCCTCCTACGAGCAGTACTTC; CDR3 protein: CASREDRDSSYEQYF
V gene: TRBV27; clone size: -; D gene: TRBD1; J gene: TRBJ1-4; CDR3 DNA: TGTGCCAGCAGTCTCGCCGGACAGGGGAATGAAAAACTGTTTTTT; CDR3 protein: CASSLAGQGNEKLFF
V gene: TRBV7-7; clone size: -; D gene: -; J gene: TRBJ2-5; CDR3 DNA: TGTGCTAGCAGCCCCGGGACACACCAAGAGACCCAGTACTTC; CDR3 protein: CASSPGTHQETQYF
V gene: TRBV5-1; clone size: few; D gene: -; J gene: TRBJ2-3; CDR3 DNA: TGCGCCAGCAGCTTGGGAGGGCGATCGAACACAGATACGCAGTATTTT; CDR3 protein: CASSLGGRSNTDTQYF
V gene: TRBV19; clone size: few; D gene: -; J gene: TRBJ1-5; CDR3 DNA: TGTGCCAGTAGTATAGCTGGCGCGGCAGGGTATAGCAATCAGCCCCAGCATTTT; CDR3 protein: CASSIAGAAGYSNQPQHF
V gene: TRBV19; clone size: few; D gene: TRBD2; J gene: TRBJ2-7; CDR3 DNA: TGTGCCAGTAGTATAAGGGAGGGCAGCTCCGAGCAGTACTTC; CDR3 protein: CASSIREGSSEQYF
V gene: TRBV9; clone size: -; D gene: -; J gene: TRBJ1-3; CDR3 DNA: TGTGCCAGCAGCACCACCTCTGGGACAACTGGAAACACCATATATTTT; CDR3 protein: CASSTTSGTTGNTIYF
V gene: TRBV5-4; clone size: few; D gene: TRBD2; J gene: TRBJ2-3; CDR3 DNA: TGTGCCAGCAGCTTGAGACTAGCGGGGGAGGAAGATACGCAGTATTTT; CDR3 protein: CASSLRLAGEEDTQYF
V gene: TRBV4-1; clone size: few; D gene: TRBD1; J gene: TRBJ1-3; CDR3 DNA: TGCGCCAGCAGCCATGGGACAGGCCTGTTCTCTGGAAACACCATATATTTT; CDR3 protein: CASSHGTGLFSGNTIYF
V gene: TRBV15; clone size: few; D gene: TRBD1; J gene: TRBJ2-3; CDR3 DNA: TGTGCCACCAGCAGAGTCCCAGGGGGCGAAGCAGATACGCAGTATTTT; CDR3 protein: CATSRVPGGEADTQYF
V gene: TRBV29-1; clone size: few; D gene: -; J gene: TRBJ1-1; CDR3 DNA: TGCAGCGTTGGCGGGCGGGTGCACACTGAAGCTTTCTTT; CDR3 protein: CSVGGRVHTEAFF
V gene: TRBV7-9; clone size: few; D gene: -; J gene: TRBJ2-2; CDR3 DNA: TGTGCCAGCAACTACAGGGACACCGGGGAGCTGTTTTTT; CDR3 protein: CASNYRDTGELFF
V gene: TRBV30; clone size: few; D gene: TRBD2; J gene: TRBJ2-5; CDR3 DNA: TGTGCCTGGAGTGTTGTAGCGGGAGTACGAGAGACCCAGTACTTC; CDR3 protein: CAWSVVAGVRETQYF
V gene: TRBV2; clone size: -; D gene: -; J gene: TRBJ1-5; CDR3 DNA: TGTGCCAGCAGGGAGGACGGCAATCAGCCCCAGCATTTT; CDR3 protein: CASREDGNQPQHF